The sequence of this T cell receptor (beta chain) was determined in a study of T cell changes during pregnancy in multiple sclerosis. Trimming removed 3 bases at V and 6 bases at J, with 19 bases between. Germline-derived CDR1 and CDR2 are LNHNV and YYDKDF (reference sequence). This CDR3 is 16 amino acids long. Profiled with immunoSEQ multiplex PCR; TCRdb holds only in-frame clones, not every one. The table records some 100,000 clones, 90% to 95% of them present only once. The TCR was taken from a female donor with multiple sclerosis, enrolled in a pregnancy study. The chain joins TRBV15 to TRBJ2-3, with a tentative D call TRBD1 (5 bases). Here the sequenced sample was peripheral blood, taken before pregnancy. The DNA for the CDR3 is TGTGCCACCAGCAGGAAACAGGTCTCCGAGGTGGATACGCAGTATTTT. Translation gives CATSRKQVSEVDTQYF.